This T cell receptor (beta chain) was observed in a study of T cell repertoires in cytomegalovirus infection. TCRdb analysed the reads with MiXCR anew, one entry per CDR3 protein. The sample lists roughly 500,000 distinct CDR3 sequences; around a third were seen once. This clonotype was picked up one time. Antigen specificity is unknown. Whole-study findings and limits: Clonotype analysis showed dominance of the ex vivo response by HLA-C-restricted CMV-specific TCR beta clonotypes.

Sequenced material: cultured PBMCs, taken from culture after CMV antigen stimulation. The receptor was derived from a human donor in good health (CMV status not recorded). Some clones in this sample may be carry-over from other donors' samples.

The CDR3 sequence: CATSGGRGSAKNIQYF. DNA of the CDR3: TGTGCCACCAGCGGAGGAAGGGGCTCCGCCAAAAACATTCAGTACTTC. The chain combines TRBV15 with TRBJ2-4, with D perhaps given as TRBD1 or TRBD2 (5 bases each). Per the germline V gene, CDR1 is LNHNV and CDR2 is YYDKDF (reference sequence). V was trimmed by 5 bases and J by 1 base, leaving 15 bases between them. CDR3 length: 16 amino acids.